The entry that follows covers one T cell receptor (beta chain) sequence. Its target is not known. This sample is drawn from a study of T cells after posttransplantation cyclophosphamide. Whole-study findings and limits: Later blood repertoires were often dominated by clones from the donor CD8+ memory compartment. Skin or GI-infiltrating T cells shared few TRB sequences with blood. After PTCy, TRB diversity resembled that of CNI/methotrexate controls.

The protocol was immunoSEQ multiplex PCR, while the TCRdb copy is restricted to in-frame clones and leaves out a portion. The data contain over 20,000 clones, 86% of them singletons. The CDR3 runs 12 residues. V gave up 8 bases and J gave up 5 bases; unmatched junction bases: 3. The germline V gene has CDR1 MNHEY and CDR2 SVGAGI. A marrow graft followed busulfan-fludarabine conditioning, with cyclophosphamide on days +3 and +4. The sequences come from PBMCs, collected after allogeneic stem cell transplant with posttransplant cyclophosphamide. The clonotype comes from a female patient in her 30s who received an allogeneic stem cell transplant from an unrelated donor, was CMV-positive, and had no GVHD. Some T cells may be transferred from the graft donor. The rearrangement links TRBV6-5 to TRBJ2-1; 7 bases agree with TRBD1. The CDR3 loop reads CASQGDDNEQFF. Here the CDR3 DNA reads TGTGCCAGCCAGGGGGATGACAATGAGCAGTTCTTC.